This T cell receptor beta chain was obtained from a study of graft-versus-host responses after intestinal transplantation. The wider study: Isolated intestinal, liver-intestinal, or multivisceral transplants had been given to the recipients. Anti-thymocyte globulin induction preceded about 3 years of tacrolimus and steroid maintenance in all recipients.

Points from the study as a whole: Allograft clonal ratios (graft-versus-host to host-versus-graft) were high in patients who had graft-donor T cell macrochimerism.

As concerns this clone: Its specificity is unknown.

Sequencing was performed with immunoSEQ multiplex PCR; in TCRdb, only in-frame clones are kept and a portion is missing. The sample holds 100,000 or so clones, 92% seen once. The CDR3 has 14 residues. V lost 4 bases and J 0 bases, leaving 8 bases between the germline ends. CDR1 is SGHRS and CDR2 is YFSETQ in the germline V gene. The TCR originated in a human donor who received an intestinal transplant. The chain recombines TRBV5-1 with TRBJ1-3; the D gene is possibly TRBD1 (5 bases). The sample consisted of unstimulated CD4+ T cells sorted from spleen or lymph node cells, taken before intestinal transplant. CDR3 protein: CASSEQASGNTIYF. As DNA, the CDR3 is TGCGCCAGCAGCGAACAGGCCTCTGGAAACACCATATATTTT. Drawing the rest from reference TRBV5-1 and TRBJ1-3, the complete variable domain is KAGVTQTPRYLIKTRGQQVTLSCSPISGHRSVSWYQQTPGQGLQFLFEYFSETQRNKGNFPGRFSGRQFSNSRSEMNVSTLELGDSALYLCASSEQASGNTIYFGEGSWLTVV.